The clone carrying this TCR beta chain was picked up a small number of times. The data are from a study of blood T cell repertoires in COVID-19. About the research overall: Researchers got acute and convalescent COVID-19 samples from the United States, Italy and Spain. Sources were T cells, B-cell-depleted T cells, or PBMCs; the material itself was cDNA or gDNA.

V lost 3 bases to trimming and J lost 2 bases, with 17 bases between them. The V gene's germline CDR1 is SGHVS and CDR2 FNYEAQ. The CDR3 is made up of 17 amino acids. Seattle researchers signed up patients amid active infection and tracked them longitudinally. In the original analysis: The authors estimated nucleated cell counts from reference gene primer amplification. Assay used: immunoSEQ multiplex PCR; TCRdb lists only in-frame clones, some missing. The DNA was the basis for D and trimming; V, J and clone size are from that table. The sample yields 150,000 or so clones, 85% to 90% seen once. This TCR derives from a young man with COVID-19, enrolled during active disease. The sequencing input was peripheral blood. The chain employs TRBV7-6 and TRBJ2-1; D perhaps matches TRBD2 (5 bases). CDR3 residues: CASSLRSAVKAYNEQFF. DNA for the CDR3: TGTGCCAGCAGCTTGCGTAGCGCCGTCAAAGCCTACAATGAGCAGTTCTTC.